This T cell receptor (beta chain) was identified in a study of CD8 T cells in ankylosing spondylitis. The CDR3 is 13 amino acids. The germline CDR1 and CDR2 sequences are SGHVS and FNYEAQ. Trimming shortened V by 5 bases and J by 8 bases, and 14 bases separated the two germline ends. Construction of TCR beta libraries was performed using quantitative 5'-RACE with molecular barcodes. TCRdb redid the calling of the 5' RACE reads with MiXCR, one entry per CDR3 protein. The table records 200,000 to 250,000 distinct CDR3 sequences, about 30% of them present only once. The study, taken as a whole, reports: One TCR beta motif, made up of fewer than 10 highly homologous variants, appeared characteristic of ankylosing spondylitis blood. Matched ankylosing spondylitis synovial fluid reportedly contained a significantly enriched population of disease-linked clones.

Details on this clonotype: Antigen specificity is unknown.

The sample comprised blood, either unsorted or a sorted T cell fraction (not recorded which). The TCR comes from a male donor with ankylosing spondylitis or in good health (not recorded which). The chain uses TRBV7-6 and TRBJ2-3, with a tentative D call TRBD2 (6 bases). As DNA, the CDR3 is TGTGCCAGCAGCCCCCCAGGGCGGGGTACGCAGTATTTT. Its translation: CASSPPGRGTQYF.